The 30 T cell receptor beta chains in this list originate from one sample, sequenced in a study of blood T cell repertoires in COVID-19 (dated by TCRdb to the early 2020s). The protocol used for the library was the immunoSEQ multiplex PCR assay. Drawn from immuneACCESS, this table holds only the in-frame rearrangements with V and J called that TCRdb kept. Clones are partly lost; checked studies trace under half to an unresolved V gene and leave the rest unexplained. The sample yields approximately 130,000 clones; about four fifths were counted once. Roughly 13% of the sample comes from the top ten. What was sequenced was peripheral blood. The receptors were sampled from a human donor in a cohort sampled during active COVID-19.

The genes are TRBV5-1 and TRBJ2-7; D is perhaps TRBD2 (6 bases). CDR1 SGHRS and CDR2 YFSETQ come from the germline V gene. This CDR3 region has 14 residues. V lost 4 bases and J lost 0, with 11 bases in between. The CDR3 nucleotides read TGCGCCAGCAGCAGGGACGGGGGCTCCTACGAGCAGTACTTC. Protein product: CASSRDGGSYEQYF.

This chain's CDR3 is CASSERGPVNQPQHF. The CDR3 nucleotides read TGTGCCAGCAGTGAAAGAGGGCCAGTCAATCAGCCCCAGCATTTT. The chain couples TRBV6-1 to TRBJ1-5; D is ambiguous. Trimming shortened V by 2 bases and J by 3 bases, and 11 bases separated the two germline ends. CDR1 is MNHNS, CDR2 SASEGT, per germline. The CDR3 loop spans 15 amino acids.

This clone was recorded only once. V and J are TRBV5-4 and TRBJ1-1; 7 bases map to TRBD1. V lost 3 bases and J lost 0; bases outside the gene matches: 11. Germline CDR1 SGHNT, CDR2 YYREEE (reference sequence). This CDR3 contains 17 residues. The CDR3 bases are TGTGCCAGCAGCTCGACCAGGGGGAGGTCCTTGAACACTGAAGCTTTCTTT. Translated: CASSSTRGRSLNTEAFF.

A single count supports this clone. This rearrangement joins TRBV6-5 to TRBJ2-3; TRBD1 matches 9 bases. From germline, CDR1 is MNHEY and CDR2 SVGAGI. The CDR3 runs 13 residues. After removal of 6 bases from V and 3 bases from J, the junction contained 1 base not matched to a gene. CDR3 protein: CASRGTGTDTQYF. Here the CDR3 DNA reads TGTGCCAGCAGAGGGACAGGGACAGATACGCAGTATTTT.

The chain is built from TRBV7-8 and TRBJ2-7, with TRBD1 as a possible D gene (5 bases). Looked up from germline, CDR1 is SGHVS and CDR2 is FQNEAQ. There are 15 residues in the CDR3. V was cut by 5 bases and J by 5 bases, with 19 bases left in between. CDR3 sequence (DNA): TGTGCCAGCAGCGAAGGGGTCGTTTTTGCCGACGAGCAGTACTTC. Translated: CASSEGVVFADEQYF. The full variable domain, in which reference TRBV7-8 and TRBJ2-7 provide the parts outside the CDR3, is GAGVSQSPRYKVAKRGQDVALRCDPISGHVSLFWYQQALGQGPEFLTYFQNEAQLDKSGLPSDRFFAERPEGSVSTLKIQRTQQEDSAVYLCASSEGVVFADEQYFGPGTRLTVT.

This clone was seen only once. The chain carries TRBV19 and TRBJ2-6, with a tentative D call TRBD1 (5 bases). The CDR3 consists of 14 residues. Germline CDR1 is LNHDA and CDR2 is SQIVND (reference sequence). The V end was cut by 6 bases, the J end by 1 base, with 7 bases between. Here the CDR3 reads CASSTGSGANVLTF. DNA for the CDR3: TGTGCCAGTAGCACAGGTTCTGGGGCCAACGTCCTGACTTTC.

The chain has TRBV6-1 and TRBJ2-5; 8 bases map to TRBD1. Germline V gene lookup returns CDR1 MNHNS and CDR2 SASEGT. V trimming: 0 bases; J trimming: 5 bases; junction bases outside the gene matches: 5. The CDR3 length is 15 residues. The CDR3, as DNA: TGTGCCAGCAGTGAAGCGGGACAGGAACGGGAGACCCAGTACTTC. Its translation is CASSEAGQERETQYF.

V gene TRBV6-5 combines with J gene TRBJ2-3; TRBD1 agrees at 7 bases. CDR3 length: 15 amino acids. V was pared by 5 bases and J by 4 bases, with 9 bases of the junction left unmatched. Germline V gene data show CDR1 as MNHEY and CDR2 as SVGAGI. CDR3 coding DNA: TGTGCCAGCAGTCCGAGGGGGCCGAGGGCAGATACGCAGTATTTT. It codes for CASSPRGPRADTQYF.

The CDR3 DNA reads TGTGCCAGCAGCCGGCTTGACACTGAAGCTTTCTTT. Protein: CASSRLDTEAFF. The chain combines TRBV3-1 (or the pseudogene TRBV3-2) with TRBJ1-1; D not resolved. CDR1 LGHDT and CDR2 YNNKEL come from the germline V gene (reference sequence). Trimming removed 4 bases at V and 3 bases at J, with 6 bases between. The CDR3 is 12 residues long.

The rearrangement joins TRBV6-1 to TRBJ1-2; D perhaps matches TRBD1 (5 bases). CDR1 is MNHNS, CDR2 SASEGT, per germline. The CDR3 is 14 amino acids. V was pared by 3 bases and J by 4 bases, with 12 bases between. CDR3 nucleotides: TGTGCCAGCAGTGACCCGACAGCCATCTATGGCTACACCTTC. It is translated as CASSDPTAIYGYTF.

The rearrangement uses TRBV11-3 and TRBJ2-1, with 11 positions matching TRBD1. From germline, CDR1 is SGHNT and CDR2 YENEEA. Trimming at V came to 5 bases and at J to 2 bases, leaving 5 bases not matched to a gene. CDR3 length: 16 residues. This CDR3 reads CASSIRTGGTYNEQFF. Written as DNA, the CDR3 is TGTGCCAGCAGCATTAGGACAGGGGGCACCTACAATGAGCAGTTCTTC.

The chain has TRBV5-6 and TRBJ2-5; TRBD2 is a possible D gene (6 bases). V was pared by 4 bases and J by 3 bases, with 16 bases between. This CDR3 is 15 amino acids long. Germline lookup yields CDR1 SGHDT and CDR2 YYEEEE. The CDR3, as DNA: TGTGCCAGCAGCCAGGAGGGGATCAAAGAAGAGACCCAGTACTTC. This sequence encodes CASSQEGIKEETQYF. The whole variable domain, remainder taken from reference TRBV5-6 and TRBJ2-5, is DAGVTQSPTHLIKTRGQQVTLRCSPKSGHDTVSWYQQALGQGPQFIFQYYEEEERQRGNFPDRFSGHQFPNYSSELNVNALLLGDSALYLCASSQEGIKEETQYFGPGTRLLVL.

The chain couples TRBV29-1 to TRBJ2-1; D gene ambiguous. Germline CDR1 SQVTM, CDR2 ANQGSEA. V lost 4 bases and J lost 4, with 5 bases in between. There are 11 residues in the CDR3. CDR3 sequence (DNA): TGCAGCGTTGTGGAGTACAATGAGCAGTTCTTC. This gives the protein CSVVEYNEQFF.

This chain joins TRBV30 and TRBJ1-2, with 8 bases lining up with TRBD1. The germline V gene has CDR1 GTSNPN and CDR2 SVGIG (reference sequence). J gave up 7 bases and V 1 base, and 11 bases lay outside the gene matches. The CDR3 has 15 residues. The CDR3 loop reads CAWSDPPRGQGGYTF. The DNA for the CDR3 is TGTGCCTGGAGTGACCCCCCCAGGGGGCAGGGTGGCTACACCTTC.

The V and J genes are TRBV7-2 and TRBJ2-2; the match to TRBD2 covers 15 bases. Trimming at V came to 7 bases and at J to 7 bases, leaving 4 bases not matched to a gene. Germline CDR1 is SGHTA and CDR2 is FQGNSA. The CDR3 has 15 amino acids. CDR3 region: CASIPGLAGGGELFF. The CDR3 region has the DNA TGTGCCAGCATCCCGGGACTAGCGGGGGGCGGGGAGCTGTTTTTT.

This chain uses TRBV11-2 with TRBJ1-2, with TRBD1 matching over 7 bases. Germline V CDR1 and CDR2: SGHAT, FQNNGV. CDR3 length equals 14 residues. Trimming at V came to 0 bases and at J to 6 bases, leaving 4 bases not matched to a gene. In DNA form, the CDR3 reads TGTGCCAGCAGCTTAGAAAGACAGGGTCATGGCTACACCTTC. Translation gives CASSLERQGHGYTF. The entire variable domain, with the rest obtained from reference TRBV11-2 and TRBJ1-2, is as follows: EAGVAQSPRYKIIEKRQSVAFWCNPISGHATLYWYQQILGQGPKLLIQFQNNGVVDDSQLPKDRFSAERLKGVDSTLKIQPAKLEDSAVYLCASSLERQGHGYTFGSGTRLTVV.

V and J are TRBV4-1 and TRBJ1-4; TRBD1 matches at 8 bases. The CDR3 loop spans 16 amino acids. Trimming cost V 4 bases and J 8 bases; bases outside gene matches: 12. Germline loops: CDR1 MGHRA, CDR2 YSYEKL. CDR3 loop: CASSPQAGTGQEKLFF. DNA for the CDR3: TGCGCCAGCAGCCCCCAGGCGGGGACAGGACAGGAAAAACTGTTTTTT.

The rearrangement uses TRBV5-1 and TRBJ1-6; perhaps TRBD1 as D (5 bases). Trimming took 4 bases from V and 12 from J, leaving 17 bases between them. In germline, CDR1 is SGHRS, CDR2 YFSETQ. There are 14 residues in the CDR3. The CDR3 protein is CASSTGLTALPLHF. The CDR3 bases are TGCGCCAGCAGCACCGGCCTGACAGCTTTACCCCTCCACTTT.

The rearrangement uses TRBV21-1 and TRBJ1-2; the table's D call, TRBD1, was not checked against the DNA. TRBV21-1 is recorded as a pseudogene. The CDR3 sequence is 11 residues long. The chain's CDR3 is CASSRGRGYTF. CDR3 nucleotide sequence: TGTGCCAGCAGCAGGGGGCGCGGCTACACCTTC.

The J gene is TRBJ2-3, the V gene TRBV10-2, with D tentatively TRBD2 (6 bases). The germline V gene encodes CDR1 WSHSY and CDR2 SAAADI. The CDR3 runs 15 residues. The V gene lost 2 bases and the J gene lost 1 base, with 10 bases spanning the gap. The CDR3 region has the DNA TGCGCCAGCAGTGAGCTAACGGGGGGCACAGATACGCAGTATTTT. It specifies CASSELTGGTDTQYF.

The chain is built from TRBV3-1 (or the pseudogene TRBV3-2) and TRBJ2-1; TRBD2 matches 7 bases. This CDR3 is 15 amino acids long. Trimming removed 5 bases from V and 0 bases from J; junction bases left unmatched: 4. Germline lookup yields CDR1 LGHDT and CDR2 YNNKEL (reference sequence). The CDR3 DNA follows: TGTGCCAGCAGCGAAATAGCGGGCTCCTACAATGAGCAGTTCTTC. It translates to CASSEIAGSYNEQFF.

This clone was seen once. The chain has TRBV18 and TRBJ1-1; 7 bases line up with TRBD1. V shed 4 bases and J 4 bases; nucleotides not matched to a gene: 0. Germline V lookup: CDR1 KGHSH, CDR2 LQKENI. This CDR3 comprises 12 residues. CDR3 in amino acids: CASSQGATEAFF. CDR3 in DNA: TGTGCCAGCTCACAGGGGGCCACTGAAGCTTTCTTT.

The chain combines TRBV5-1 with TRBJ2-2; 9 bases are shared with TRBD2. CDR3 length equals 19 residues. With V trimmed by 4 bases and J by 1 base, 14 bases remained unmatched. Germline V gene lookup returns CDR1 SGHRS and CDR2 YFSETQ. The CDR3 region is CASSAAGGGGVENTGELFF. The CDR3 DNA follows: TGCGCCAGCAGCGCCGCCGGCGGGGGGGGCGTAGAGAACACCGGGGAGCTGTTTTTT.

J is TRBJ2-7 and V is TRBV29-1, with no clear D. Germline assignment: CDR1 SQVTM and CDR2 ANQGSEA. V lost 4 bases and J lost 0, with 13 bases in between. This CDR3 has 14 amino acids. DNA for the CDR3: TGCAGCGTTGCTGGTGCGAGTGGCTCCTACGAGCAGTACTTC. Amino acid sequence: CSVAGASGSYEQYF.

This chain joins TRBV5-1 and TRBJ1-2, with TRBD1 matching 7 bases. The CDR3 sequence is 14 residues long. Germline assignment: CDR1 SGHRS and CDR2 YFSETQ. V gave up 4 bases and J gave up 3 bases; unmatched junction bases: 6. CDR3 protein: CASSPAQGDYGYTF. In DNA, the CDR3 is TGCGCCAGCAGCCCTGCCCAGGGGGACTATGGCTACACCTTC.

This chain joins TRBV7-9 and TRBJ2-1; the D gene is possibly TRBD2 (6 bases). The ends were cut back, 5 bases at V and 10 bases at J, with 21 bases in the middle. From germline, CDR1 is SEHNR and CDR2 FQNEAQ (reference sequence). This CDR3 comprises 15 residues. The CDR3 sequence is CASSGPGLREDEQFF. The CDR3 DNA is TGTGCCAGCAGCGGACCGGGACTTCGAGAGGACGAGCAGTTCTTC.

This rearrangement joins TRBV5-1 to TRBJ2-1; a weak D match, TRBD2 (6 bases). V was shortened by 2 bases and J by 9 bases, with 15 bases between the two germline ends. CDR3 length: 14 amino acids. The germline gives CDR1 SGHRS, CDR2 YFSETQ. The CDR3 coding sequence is TGCGCCAGCAGCTTACGGGGGACCCACAGTGAGCAGTTCTTC. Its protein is CASSLRGTHSEQFF.

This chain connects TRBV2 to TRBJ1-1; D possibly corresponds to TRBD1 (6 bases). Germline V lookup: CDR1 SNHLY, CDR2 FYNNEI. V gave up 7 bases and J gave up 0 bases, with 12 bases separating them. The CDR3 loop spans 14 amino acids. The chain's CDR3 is CASNLGQMNTEAFF. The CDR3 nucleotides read TGTGCCAGCAATTTGGGACAAATGAACACTGAAGCTTTCTTT.

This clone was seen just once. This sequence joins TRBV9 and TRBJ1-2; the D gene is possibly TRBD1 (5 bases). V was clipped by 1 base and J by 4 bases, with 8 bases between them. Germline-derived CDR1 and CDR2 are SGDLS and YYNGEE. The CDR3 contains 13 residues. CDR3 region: CASSVYQGYGYTF. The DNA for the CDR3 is TGTGCCAGCAGCGTATACCAGGGCTATGGCTACACCTTC.

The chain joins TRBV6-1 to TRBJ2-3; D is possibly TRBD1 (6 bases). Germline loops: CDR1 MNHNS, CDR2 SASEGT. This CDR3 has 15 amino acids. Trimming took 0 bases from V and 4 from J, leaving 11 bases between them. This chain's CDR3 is CASSEASPGADTQYF. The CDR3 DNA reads TGTGCCAGCAGTGAAGCGAGTCCAGGGGCAGATACGCAGTATTTT.